This T cell receptor beta chain is from a study of blood T cells in healthy people across ages. Per sample, extraction of total RNA gave at least 5 micrograms in every case. PCR was performed a second time for about 7 to 11 cycles using a sample-barcoded 5' primer and a J-beta primer mix. Every single cDNA molecule received a tag from a template-switch adaptor with 12 random nucleotides. Via MiXCR, TCRdb re-called the 5' RACE reads, giving one row per CDR3 protein. The sample has approximately 760,000 distinct CDR3 sequences; around 25% are singletons. After removal of 0 bases from V and 4 bases from J, the junction contained 3 bases not matched to a gene. The CDR3 covers 16 residues. Per germline, CDR1 MNHEY and CDR2 SVGAGI. This clonotype turned up a few times. These data also featured in a second study, about T cells of mothers and their children. As reported in that work: Sample barcodes and 2-4 random nucleotides were added by the M1S primer of the second PCR. Related pairs of mothers and children showed slightly higher, non-significant overlap versus unrelated pairs.

The chain joins TRBV6-5 to TRBJ2-2; 9 positions agree with TRBD1. The sequencing sample was made of blood. This TCR came from a boy under 18 in good health. For the CDR3, the DNA is TGTGCCAGCAGTTACTCCACAGGGGGCCCCACCGGGGAGCTGTTTTTT. It is translated as CASSYSTGGPTGELFF.